These T cell receptor beta chains were read from a single sample in a study of CD4 T cells in relation to SARS-CoV-2 and coronaviruses. Produced via immunoSEQ multiplex PCR; TCRdb's table is partial and in-frame only. The top ten clones hold approximately 30% of a sample with around 16,000 clones, approximately 73% of them seen once. Antigens for these TCRs are unknown. The sample taken for sequencing was CD4+ T cells from PBMCs, cultured in vitro. The source is a human donor in good health. CDR3s include the opening cysteine and the closing phenylalanine or tryptophan. The D gene is left open where the match is weak. Rows give clone size only sometimes, using once, few, many, or a class for an expanded clone.

d_call clone_size j_call v_call cdr3_aa cdr3_nt
NA few TRBJ2-7 TRBV11-2 CASSLQPASSEQYF TGTGCCAGCAGCCTACAACCTGCCAGTTCCGAGCAGTACTTC
TRBD2 NA TRBJ2-5 TRBV19 CASSQTGGETQYF TGTGCCAGTAGTCAGACGGGGGGGGAGACCCAGTACTTC
TRBD1 NA TRBJ1-2 TRBV24-1 CATSDPGQYGYTF TGTGCCACCAGTGACCCGGGACAGTATGGCTACACCTTC
NA NA TRBJ2-3 TRBV6-5 CASRTQGEGDTQYF TGTGCCAGCAGGACACAGGGAGAGGGAGATACGCAGTATTTT
TRBD2 NA TRBJ2-1 TRBV5-1 CASSLSGRPSSYNEQFF TGCGCCAGCAGTCTTAGCGGGAGGCCGAGCTCCTACAATGAGCAGTTCTTC
NA few TRBJ2-1 TRBV3-1/TRBV3-2 CASSLNIDEQFF TGTGCCAGCAGCCTAAACATCGATGAGCAGTTCTTC
NA NA TRBJ2-7 TRBV20-1 CSARGAYEQYF TGCAGTGCTAGAGGAGCCTACGAGCAGTACTTC
NA NA TRBJ2-4 TRBV3-1/TRBV3-2 CASSQDLAIKNIQYF TGTGCCAGCAGCCAAGATCTGGCTATCAAAAACATTCAGTACTTC
NA once TRBJ2-1 TRBV14 CASSHRDLYNEQFF TGTGCCAGCAGCCACCGGGACCTCTACAATGAGCAGTTCTTC
NA medium-sized TRBJ2-7 TRBV19 CASSIRSDEQYF TGTGCCAGTAGTATTAGGTCTGACGAGCAGTACTTC
TRBD1 few TRBJ2-7 TRBV2 CASRRDRAYEQYF TGTGCCAGCAGACGGGACAGAGCCTACGAGCAGTACTTC
NA medium-sized TRBJ2-5 TRBV11-2 CASSLRTFKETQYF TGTGCCAGCAGCTTAAGGACATTCAAAGAGACCCAGTACTTC
NA NA TRBJ1-4 TRBV2 CASSLEDGVVLFF TGTGCCAGCAGCCTAGAAGACGGTGTAGTGCTGTTTTTT
TRBD1 NA TRBJ2-3 TRBV2 CAPDRRATDTQYF TGTGCCCCGGACAGGAGAGCCACAGATACGCAGTATTTT
NA NA TRBJ1-6 TRBV19 CASSIHGGRNSPLHF TGTGCCAGTAGTATACACGGGGGGCGAAATTCACCCCTCCACTTT
NA NA TRBJ2-5 TRBV3-1/TRBV3-2 CASSQTPGRETQYF TGTGCCAGCAGCCAGACGCCAGGACGAGAGACCCAGTACTTC
NA NA TRBJ2-5 TRBV3-1/TRBV3-2 CASSQAQAVKYQETQYF TGTGCCAGCAGCCAAGCCCAAGCGGTTAAGTACCAAGAGACCCAGTACTTC
TRBD2 NA TRBJ2-1 TRBV28 CASSPPTGRNEQFF TGTGCCAGCAGCCCCCCCACCGGGAGGAATGAGCAGTTCTTC
NA NA TRBJ2-6 TRBV20-1 CSASVQTGANVLTF TGCAGTGCTAGTGTGCAGACTGGGGCCAACGTCCTGACTTTC
TRBD1 NA TRBJ1-1 TRBV5-4 CASSLGQGANTEAFF TGTGCCAGCAGCTTGGGGCAGGGGGCGAACACTGAAGCTTTCTTT
NA NA TRBJ1-4 TRBV4-1 CASSHQREGEKLFF TGCGCCAGCAGCCATCAGAGGGAAGGTGAAAAACTGTTTTTT
TRBD2 NA TRBJ2-5 TRBV7-9 CASSPSTSRETQYF TGTGCCAGCAGCCCTTCGACTAGCCGGGAGACCCAGTACTTC
TRBD1 once TRBJ2-7 TRBV6-5 CASSRSGTGFHEQYF TGTGCCAGCAGTCGCTCCGGGACAGGGTTCCACGAGCAGTACTTC
NA few TRBJ1-1 TRBV7-8 CASSLGTGRTEAFF TGTGCCAGCAGCTTGGGAACAGGGAGAACTGAAGCTTTCTTT
NA NA TRBJ2-1 TRBV24-1 CATSSGVHEQFF TGTGCCACCAGTTCAGGGGTCCATGAGCAGTTCTTC
TRBD2 NA TRBJ2-3 TRBV5-1 CASSSPGLAGGPSGDTQYF TGCGCCAGCAGCTCCCCGGGACTAGCGGGAGGGCCCTCGGGAGATACGCAGTATTTT
TRBD1 NA TRBJ2-5 TRBV5-1 CASSSADRIGQETQYF TGCGCCAGCAGCTCCGCGGACAGGATCGGACAAGAGACCCAGTACTTC
TRBD1 NA TRBJ2-7 TRBV7-3 CASSRTGSYEQYF TGTGCCAGCTCGAGGACAGGGAGCTACGAGCAGTACTTC
NA few TRBJ1-4 TRBV19 CASSEGINEKLFF TGTGCCAGTTCCGAGGGGATTAATGAAAAACTGTTTTTT
TRBD1 few TRBJ2-1 TRBV6-1 CASSDRQGRNEQFF TGTGCCAGCAGTGACCGACAGGGGAGGAATGAGCAGTTCTTC
TRBD1 NA TRBJ2-4 TRBV19 CASSSGQGANIQYF TGTGCCAGTAGTTCCGGACAGGGGGCAAACATTCAGTACTTC
TRBD2 NA TRBJ2-2 TRBV10-3 CAISEGLASTGELFF TGTGCCATCAGTGAAGGACTAGCAAGCACCGGGGAGCTGTTTTTT
TRBD1 NA TRBJ2-3 TRBV19 CASSIGQGRSADTQYF TGTGCCAGTAGTATAGGACAGGGGAGAAGCGCGGATACGCAGTATTTT
TRBD2 NA TRBJ2-1 TRBV3-1/TRBV3-2 CASSPKGLAMSEQFF TGTGCCAGCAGCCCCAAGGGACTAGCTATGAGTGAGCAGTTCTTC
TRBD2 once TRBJ2-2 TRBV15 CATSRDPPAGGNTGELFF TGTGCCACCAGCAGAGACCCTCCCGCGGGAGGGAACACCGGGGAGCTGTTTTTT
TRBD1 NA TRBJ1-1 TRBV6-5 CASTATGRTEAFF TGTGCCAGCACCGCGACAGGGCGGACTGAAGCTTTCTTT
TRBD2 few TRBJ2-7 TRBV5-1 CASSSSGTSGSPEYF TGCGCCAGCAGCTCATCCGGGACTAGCGGGAGTCCTGAGTACTTC
TRBD1 NA TRBJ1-5 TRBV5-8 CASSMGQGVYQPQHF TGTGCCAGCAGCATGGGACAGGGGGTTTATCAGCCCCAGCATTTT
NA NA TRBJ1-3 TRBV19 CASSIGPSGNTIYF TGTGCCAGTAGTATAGGCCCGAGCGGAAACACCATATATTTT
NA NA TRBJ2-1 TRBV19 CASTQIQGNEQFF TGTGCCAGTACGCAGATACAGGGCAATGAGCAGTTCTTC
NA once TRBJ2-3 TRBV3-1/TRBV3-2 CASSQDTIWGASTDTQYF TGTGCCAGCAGCCAAGATACAATTTGGGGTGCTAGCACAGATACGCAGTATTTT
TRBD1 NA TRBJ1-6 TRBV3-1/TRBV3-2 CASSPGTGGFNSPLHF TGTGCCAGCAGCCCCGGGACAGGGGGCTTTAATTCACCCCTCCACTTT
NA NA TRBJ1-3 TRBV3-1/TRBV3-2 CASSPLTPVQGGNTIYF TGTGCCAGCAGCCCCCTGACCCCGGTTCAAGGTGGAAACACCATATATTTT
NA NA TRBJ1-5 TRBV9 CASSVDEGVVGQPQHF TGTGCCAGCAGCGTAGATGAAGGGGTTGTCGGTCAGCCCCAGCATTTT
NA NA TRBJ1-6 TRBV19 CASSRRARRLNSPLHF TGTGCCAGTAGTCGCCGTGCACGGCGGCTTAATTCACCCCTCCACTTT
TRBD2 NA TRBJ2-3 TRBV5-4 CASSRGLAGADTQYF TGTGCCAGCAGCCGGGGACTAGCGGGAGCAGATACGCAGTATTTT
TRBD2 few TRBJ2-1 TRBV7-9 CASSSSGGNEQFF TGTGCCAGCAGCTCATCGGGGGGTAATGAGCAGTTCTTC
NA few TRBJ1-1 TRBV2 CASRDRAFTLNTEAFF TGTGCCAGCAGAGACAGAGCTTTTACCCTGAACACTGAAGCTTTCTTT
NA NA TRBJ2-7 TRBV11-2 CASLAGYEQYF TGTGCCAGCCTTGCTGGATACGAGCAGTACTTC
NA NA TRBJ2-2 TRBV6-2/TRBV6-3 CASSQRGAGELFF TGTGCCAGCAGTCAAAGGGGGGCCGGGGAGCTGTTTTTT
NA NA TRBJ1-5 TRBV3-1/TRBV3-2 CASSQDPTSNQPQHF TGTGCCAGCAGCCAAGATCCAACGAGCAATCAGCCCCAGCATTTT
NA NA TRBJ2-1 TRBV5-5 CASSFLGTQPNEQFF TGTGCCAGCAGCTTTCTCGGGACTCAACCCAATGAGCAGTTCTTC
NA NA TRBJ2-3 TRBV5-1 CASSQARAGGTDTQYF TGCGCCAGCAGCCAAGCCAGGGCGGGCGGTACAGATACGCAGTATTTT
NA few TRBJ2-7 TRBV30 CAWKALLGEQYF TGTGCCTGGAAAGCGCTTCTGGGGGAGCAGTACTTC
NA few TRBJ2-5 TRBV6-1 CASSEGEGIETQYF TGTGCCAGCAGTGAAGGGGAAGGTATAGAGACCCAGTACTTC